This entry concerns a single T cell receptor (beta chain). The antigen this receptor binds is unknown. Base qualities are not provided; no much larger clone lies one nucleotide away. The immunoSEQ Assay was used to sequence TCRbeta CDR3 regions. After extraction, genomic DNA underwent amplification by bias-controlled multiplex PCR, followed by high-throughput sequencing. From the authors' description of their analysis: To quantify the absolute abundance of each unique TCRbeta CDR3 region, sequences were collapsed and filtered. T cell fraction was estimated by normalizing TCRbeta template counts to usable DNA, which was measured by amplifying reference genes present in all nucleated cells. Repertoire TCRs were annotated as SARS-CoV-2-specific by exact matching of V gene, CDR3 amino acid sequence and J gene to a known reactive TCR set. MIRA supplied the reference SARS-CoV-2 TCR set, which was filtered for enrichment in COVID-19-positive ImmuneCODE repertoires so that public or cross-reactive TCRs were removed. Using the MIRA antigens, annotated TCRs were further analysed by specific ORF or by position within an ORF. Depth was the summed frequency of annotated unique rearrangements, while breadth was defined as annotated unique rearrangements over total unique productive rearrangements. Two-sided Wilcoxon rank-sum tests were applied when comparing TCR breadth between groups. The table was pulled from immuneACCESS by TCRdb, which kept in-frame rearrangements only. Such tables lose some clones; where checked, under half of the loss comes from unresolved V genes, and the rest has no known cause. The DNA was the basis for D and trimming; V, J and clone size are from that table. Across this sample there are approximately 420,000 clones, with approximately 88% seen only once. The ten most abundant clones make up 3.6% of the sample.

This record comes from a study of Ad26.COV2.S vaccination and SARS-CoV-2 variants (dated by TCRdb to about 2021). Describing the broader study: Vaccine-arm donors came from COV1001, a multicentre, randomized, double-blind, placebo-controlled phase I-IIa trial of Ad26.COV2.S in healthy adults. Ad26.COV2.S was given intramuscularly at 5x10^10 or 1x10^11 viral particles, as a single shot or as two shots 56 days apart. TCRbeta repertoire sequencing served as the tool for gauging how specific and how broad the SARS-CoV-2-reactive T cell receptors were following Ad26.COV2.S vaccination. The TCR-sequenced set comprised approximately 32 samples: about 19 Ad26.COV2.S vaccine recipients, 5 placebo recipients and 8 SARS-CoV-2 convalescent individuals. Participants in the trial were split at random into five groups of five each, receiving low-dose or high-dose Ad26.COV2.S once or twice, or else placebo on both occasions. Investigators did not know the trial group allocation while performing experiments and assessing outcomes.

The paper as a whole reports these results and caveats: The authors noted that total T cell responses may have been underestimated by the TCR breadth and depth analyses. Non-spike TCR breadth was comparable between vaccine and placebo recipients, consistent with the vaccine containing only spike. The study was not powered to compare responses between vaccine doses or regimens. Higher spike-specific TCR breadth was observed in Ad26.COV2.S recipients than in placebo recipients (P = 0.0014). After vaccination, spike-specific CD8+ and CD4+ T cell responses were reported to show substantial breadth.

The germline V gene encodes CDR1 SQVTM and CDR2 ANQGSEA. The CDR3 has 13 amino acids, counting the end cysteine and phenylalanine. Just the 39-base CDR3 DNA is kept, in frame starting at base 1. V is cut by 4 bases and J by 5 bases, and the space between the germline ends is 12 bases. Explained via the paper, the treatment or condition label denotes: approximately 18 received Ad26.COV2.S at low or high dose, single or two shots; 5 received placebo; per-sample allocation not given. Repertoires of vaccine and placebo recipients were sequenced from samples taken on day 63 after the first injection. In Cohort 1b, 25 adults aged 18-55 years were enrolled at a single site in Boston, USA, between 29 July and 7 August 2020. As a vaccine, Ad26.COV2.S was a replication-incompetent adenovirus type 26 vector that expressed a prefusion-stabilized SARS-CoV-2 spike protein derived from the original Wuhan strain.

Recombination joined TRBV29-1 with TRBJ1-5, with a weak D call of TRBD1 (5 bases match). The receptor comes from a person aged 18-60 years who received the Ad26.COV2.S COVID-19 vaccine or a placebo. Specimen: peripheral blood, collected in a trial of Ad26.COV2.S vaccine versus placebo. The CDR3 reads as follows: CSVGERGDQPQHF. The DNA sequence is given as TGCAGCGTTGGCGAGAGGGGCGATCAGCCCCAGCATTTT.